This T cell receptor beta chain was sequenced for a study of regulatory T cells in long-lasting Graves disease. Looking at the study overall: New Graves' disease cases had less than 3 months of antithyroid drugs. Study-wide results and caveats: Between persistent patients, more than 2,500 public clonotypes were shared, exceeding the approximately 940 shared between new patients.

Trimming took off 2 bases at V and 5 bases at J, with 9 bases between the two ends. Germline-derived CDR1 and CDR2 are SGHAT and FQNNGV. CDR3 length equals 13 residues. Stated time point: newly diagnosed GD, antithyroid drugs for less than 3 months. PBMCs were the source of the RNA used for TCR sequencing. In this cohort, patients came from an endocrinology department located in Xi'an, China. EDTA tubes received nine milliliters of drawn peripheral blood. Investigators prepared the TCR beta libraries by applying iRepertoire HTBI primers and Arm-PCR of CDR3 regions. TCRdb re-analysed the multiplex PCR reads in MiXCR, keeping a single row per CDR3 protein. The data contain approximately 230,000 distinct CDR3 sequences, around 16% of them singletons. As regards this clonotype: Its specificity is not known.

The chain uses TRBV11-2 and TRBJ2-5; D uncertain. This TCR was sampled from a female donor with Graves disease. Source: peripheral blood mononuclear cells (PBMCs), taken at new diagnosis, from a patient treated with antithyroid drugs. CDR3 sequence: CASSLPGLETQYF. The DNA for the CDR3 is TGTGCCAGCAGCTTACCGGGTTTGGAGACCCAGTACTTC.